This T cell receptor (beta chain) was retrieved from a study of T-cell memory formation after mild COVID-19. MiXCR, run by TCRdb on the 5' RACE reads, gives a single entry per CDR3 protein. The sample has approximately 390,000 distinct CDR3 sequences, about 17% seen once; the top ten hold 20% to 25%. The CDR3 has 18 amino acids. V lost 6 bases to trimming and J lost 5 bases, with 25 bases between them. Germline CDR1 and CDR2: LGHDT and YNNKEL (reference sequence). This receptor was obtained from a man aged 18 to 29 who had mild COVID-19 (a few samples of this study predate the infection). Cell type and time point are not known. The sequencing sample was made of PBMCs or a T cell subset sorted from them (not recorded which). The chain joins TRBV3-1 to TRBJ2-2, with D maybe TRBD1 (5 bases). For the CDR3, the DNA is TGTGCCAGCAGAGCCAGGGATCGAGGTTCAAGTCGGACCGGGGAGCTGTTTTTT. Encoded protein: CASRARDRGSSRTGELFF.